This T cell receptor beta chain came from a study of T cell clusters in autoimmune cytopenias. Whole-study results and caveats: No experiment has yet validated the function of the T cell clusters defined in silico. Primary autoimmune cytopenia patients seemingly lacked the physiological T cell clusters found in healthy donors.

The CDR3 spans 12 residues. The germline gives CDR1 LGHNA, CDR2 YNFKEQ. Each sample's input was about 270 ng genomic DNA, some 38,000 genome equivalents. TRB was amplified by touch-down multiplex PCR, primer pools A and B combined. TCRdb derives one entry per CDR3 protein from the multiplex PCR reads, leaving out DNA. The sample has over 750 distinct CDR3 sequences. A remark on this clonotype: Its antigen is unidentified.

The sequenced sample consisted of peripheral blood. V is TRBV4-2 and J is TRBJ1-2. This TCR was sampled from a human donor with an autoimmune cytopenia or autoimmune hepatitis (not recorded which). CDR3 in amino acids: CASSQDAYGYTF.